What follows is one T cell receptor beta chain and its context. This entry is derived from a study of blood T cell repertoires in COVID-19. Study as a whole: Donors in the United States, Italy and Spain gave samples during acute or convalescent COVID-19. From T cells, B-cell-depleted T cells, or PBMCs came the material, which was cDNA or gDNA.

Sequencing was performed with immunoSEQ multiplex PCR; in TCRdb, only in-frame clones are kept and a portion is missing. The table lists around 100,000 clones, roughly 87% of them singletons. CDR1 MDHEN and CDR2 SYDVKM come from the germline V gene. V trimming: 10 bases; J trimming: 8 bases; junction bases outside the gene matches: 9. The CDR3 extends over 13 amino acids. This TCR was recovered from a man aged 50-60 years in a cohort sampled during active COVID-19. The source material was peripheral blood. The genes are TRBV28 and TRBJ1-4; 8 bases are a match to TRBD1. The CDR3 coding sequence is TGTGCCACCGAACAGGGGGTGGGGGAAAAACTGTTTTTT. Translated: CATEQGVGEKLFF.